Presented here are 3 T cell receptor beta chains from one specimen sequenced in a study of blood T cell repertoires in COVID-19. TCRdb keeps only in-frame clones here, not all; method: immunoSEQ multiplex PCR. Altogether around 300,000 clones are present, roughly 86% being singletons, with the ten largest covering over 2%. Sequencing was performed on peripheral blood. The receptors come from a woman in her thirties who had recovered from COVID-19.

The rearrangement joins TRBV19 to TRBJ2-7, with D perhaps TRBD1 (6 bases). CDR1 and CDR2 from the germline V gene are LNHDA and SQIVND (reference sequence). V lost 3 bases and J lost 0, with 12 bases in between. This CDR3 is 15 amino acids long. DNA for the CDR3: TGTGCCAGTAGTATGGACAGAATGAGCTCCTACGAGCAGTACTTC. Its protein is CASSMDRMSSYEQYF.

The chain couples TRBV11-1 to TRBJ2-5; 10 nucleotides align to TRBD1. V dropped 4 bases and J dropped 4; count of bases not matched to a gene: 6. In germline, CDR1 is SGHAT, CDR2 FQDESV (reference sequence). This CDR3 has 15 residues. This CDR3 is CASSWTGGEGETQYF. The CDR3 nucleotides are TGTGCCAGCAGCTGGACAGGGGGTGAAGGAGAGACCCAGTACTTC.

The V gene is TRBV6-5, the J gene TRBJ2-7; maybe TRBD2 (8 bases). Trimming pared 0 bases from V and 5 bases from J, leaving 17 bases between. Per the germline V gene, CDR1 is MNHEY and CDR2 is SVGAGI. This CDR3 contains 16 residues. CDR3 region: CASSYSETGGGDEQYF. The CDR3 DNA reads TGTGCCAGCAGTTACTCTGAGACGGGAGGGGGCGACGAGCAGTACTTC.